Shown below are 9 T cell receptor beta chains from a single sample sequenced in a study of blood T cell repertoires in COVID-19 (dated by TCRdb to 2020 to 2021). The library was obtained by the immunoSEQ multiplex PCR assay. Entries here come from immuneACCESS through TCRdb and include only in-frame sequences with V and J called. Some clones fail to appear in such tables; in the studies checked, an unresolved V gene covers under half of the shortfall, and the cause of the remainder is unknown. The sample table holds 150,000 to 200,000 clones, of which roughly 87% were seen once. The ten largest clones capture approximately 2% of the sample. Material for sequencing was peripheral blood. The receptors originated from a man aged 18 to 30 who had recovered from COVID-19.

The chain is built from TRBV7-2 and TRBJ2-2, with 11 bases lining up with TRBD1. Germline assignment: CDR1 SGHTA and CDR2 FQGNSA. V was clipped by 1 base and J by 5 bases; unmatched bases: 3. The CDR3 loop spans 16 amino acids. CDR3 DNA sequence: TGTGCCAGCAGCTTAGGGGACAGGGGGAGAACCGGGGAGCTGTTTTTT. It translates to CASSLGDRGRTGELFF.

The gene calls are TRBV27 and TRBJ2-3, with D possibly being TRBD2 (6 bases). Germline V gene data show CDR1 as MNHEY and CDR2 as SMNVEV (reference sequence). V was cut by 3 bases and J by 0 bases, with 10 bases left in between. The CDR3 loop spans 15 amino acids. The CDR3 bases are TGTGCCAGCAGTTTGCGTGGGAGGAGCACAGATACGCAGTATTTT. It specifies CASSLRGRSTDTQYF.

As DNA, the CDR3 is TGCGCCAGCAGCCGTAGACTAGCGGACAGCACAGATACGCAGTATTTT. Protein: CASSRRLADSTDTQYF. V and J are TRBV5-1 and TRBJ2-3; 9 bases are a match to TRBD2. The length of the CDR3 is 16 residues. Trimming took 4 bases from V and 0 from J; bases not matched to a gene: 6. Germline CDR1 SGHRS, CDR2 YFSETQ.

This clone came up many times. The chain has TRBV2 and TRBJ2-5; 7 bases match TRBD1. Germline V gene sequence: CDR1 SNHLY, CDR2 FYNNEI. Losses at the gene ends were 0 bases for V and 2 bases for J; bases not matched to a gene: 6. The CDR3 loop spans 16 amino acids. In nucleotides, the CDR3 is TGTGCCAGCAGTGAAGCGCTAGGGGGCAGACAAGAGACCCAGTACTTC. Encoded protein: CASSEALGGRQETQYF.

The V and J genes are TRBV9 and TRBJ1-2; 10 nucleotides align to TRBD1. CDR1 SGDLS and CDR2 YYNGEE come from the germline V gene. The V gene end was trimmed by 4 bases and the J gene end by 6 bases; junction bases not matched to a gene: 9. The CDR3 is 15 residues long. CDR3 sequence reads: CASSPRLTGGNGYTF. The CDR3 DNA is TGTGCCAGCAGCCCCCGCCTGACAGGGGGCAATGGCTACACCTTC.

DNA of the CDR3: TGCGCCAGCAGCTTGATCCCAGCGGGAGACTTCGGGGAGCTGTTTTTT. It yields the protein CASSLIPAGDFGELFF. V usage is TRBV5-1 and J usage is TRBJ2-2, with TRBD2 matching 8 bases. The V segment lost 1 base and the J segment 7 bases; nucleotides outside the gene matches: 9. The CDR3 extends over 16 amino acids. Germline CDR1 reads SGHRS; CDR2 reads YFSETQ.

The CDR3 DNA sequence: TGCGCCAGCAGCTTGGACACAGGGGGTCAGCCCCAGCATTTT. Its protein product is CASSLDTGGQPQHF. The chain combines TRBV5-1 with TRBJ1-5; TRBD1 aligns across 8 bases. The CDR3 is 14 amino acids. After removal of 0 bases from V and 6 bases from J, the junction contained 2 bases not matched to a gene. Per germline, CDR1 SGHRS and CDR2 YFSETQ. The complete variable domain, with remaining parts taken from reference TRBV5-1 and TRBJ1-5, reads KAGVTQTPRYLIKTRGQQVTLSCSPISGHRSVSWYQQTPGQGLQFLFEYFSETQRNKGNFPGRFSGRQFSNSRSEMNVSTLELGDSALYLCASSLDTGGQPQHFGDGTRLSIL.

This clone was counted only a few times. The chain recombines TRBV6-6 with TRBJ1-1, with a possible D match to TRBD1 (6 bases). Germline assignment: CDR1 MNHNY and CDR2 SVGAGI (reference sequence). With 5 bases removed from V and 5 bases from J, the gap between germline ends came to 24 bases. The CDR3 spans 17 residues. The CDR3 region has the DNA TGTGCCAGCAGTCAGCCTCCGCTTGGGGGGGGCGGGACTGAAGCTTTCTTT. It codes for CASSQPPLGGGGTEAFF.

The chain's CDR3 is CASSQAIQGWGELFF. DNA for the CDR3: TGCGCCAGCAGCCAGGCAATACAGGGTTGGGGGGAGCTGTTTTTT. J is TRBJ2-2 and V is TRBV4-3; D perhaps matches TRBD1 (6 bases). V lost 3 bases and J lost 8, with 16 bases in between. The CDR3 is made up of 15 amino acids. CDR1 is LGHNA and CDR2 is YSLEER in the germline V gene.